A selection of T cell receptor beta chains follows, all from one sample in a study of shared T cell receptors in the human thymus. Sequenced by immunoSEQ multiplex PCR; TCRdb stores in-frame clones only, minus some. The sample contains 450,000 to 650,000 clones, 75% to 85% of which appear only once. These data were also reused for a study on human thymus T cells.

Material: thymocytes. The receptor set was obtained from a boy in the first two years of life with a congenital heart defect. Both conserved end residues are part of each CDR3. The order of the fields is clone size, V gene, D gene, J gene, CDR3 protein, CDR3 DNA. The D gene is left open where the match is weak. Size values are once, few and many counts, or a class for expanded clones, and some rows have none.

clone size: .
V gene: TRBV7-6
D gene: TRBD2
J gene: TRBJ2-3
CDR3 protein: CASSLATAGSGLAGGLTDTQYF
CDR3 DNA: TGTGCCAGCAGCTTAGCAACGGCAGGGAGTGGACTAGCGGGAGGGCTGACAGATACGCAGTATTTT

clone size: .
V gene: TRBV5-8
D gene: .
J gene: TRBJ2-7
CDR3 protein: CASSPPRCGRVGSYEQYF
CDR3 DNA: TGTGCCAGCAGCCCCCCCCGCTGCGGGCGGGTGGGCTCCTACGAGCAGTACTTC

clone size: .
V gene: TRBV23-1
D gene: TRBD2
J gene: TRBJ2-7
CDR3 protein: CASSTHSGRRTDEQYF
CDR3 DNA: TGCGCCAGCAGTACCCATAGCGGGAGAAGGACGGACGAGCAGTACTTC

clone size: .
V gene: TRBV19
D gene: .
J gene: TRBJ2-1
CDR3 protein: CASSLQCRGDGMVGNEQFF
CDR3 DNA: TGTGCCAGTAGTCTCCAGTGCCGCGGGGATGGGATGGTAGGCAATGAGCAGTTCTTC

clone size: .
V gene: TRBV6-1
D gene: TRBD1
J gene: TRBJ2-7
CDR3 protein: CASSEGVGDRGAPYEQYF
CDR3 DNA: TGTGCCAGCAGTGAGGGGGTAGGGGACAGGGGAGCTCCCTACGAGCAGTACTTC

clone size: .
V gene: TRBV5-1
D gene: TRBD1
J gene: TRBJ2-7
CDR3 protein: CASSRGQGSYEQYF
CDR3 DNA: TGCGCCAGCAGCCGCGGACAGGGAAGTTACGAGCAGTACTTC

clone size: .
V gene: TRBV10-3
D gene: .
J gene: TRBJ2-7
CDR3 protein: CAISEVVDPGIYEQYF
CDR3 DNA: TGTGCCATCAGTGAGGTGGTAGACCCAGGCATCTACGAGCAGTACTTC

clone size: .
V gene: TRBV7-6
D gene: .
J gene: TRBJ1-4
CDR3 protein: CASTYPGNPEKLFF
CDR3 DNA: TGTGCCAGCACCTACCCGGGGAACCCGGAAAAACTGTTTTTT

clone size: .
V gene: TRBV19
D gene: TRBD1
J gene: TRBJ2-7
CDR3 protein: CASRGTTGGNLEQYF
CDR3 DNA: TGTGCCAGTAGGGGGACGACAGGGGGGAACCTCGAGCAGTACTTC

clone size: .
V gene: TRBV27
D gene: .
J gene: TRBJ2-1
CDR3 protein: CASSLKVGSASSYNEQFF
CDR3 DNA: TGTGCCAGCAGTTTAAAAGTAGGCTCAGCGAGCTCCTACAATGAGCAGTTCTTC

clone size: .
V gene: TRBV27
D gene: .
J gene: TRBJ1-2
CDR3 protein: CASSQEGQWYGYTF
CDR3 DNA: TGTGCCAGCAGTCAAGAAGGACAGTGGTATGGCTACACCTTC

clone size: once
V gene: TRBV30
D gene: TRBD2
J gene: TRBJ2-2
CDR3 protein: CAWRTFPSGTSGGESSKNTGELFF
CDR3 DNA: TGTGCCTGGAGAACCTTCCCCTCCGGGACTAGCGGGGGAGAGAGTTCAAAGAACACCGGGGAGCTGTTTTTT

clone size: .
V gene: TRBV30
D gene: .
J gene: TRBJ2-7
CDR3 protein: CAWRAQRYSSEYEQYF
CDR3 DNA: TGTGCCTGGAGGGCCCAAAGGTATTCTAGCGAGTACGAGCAGTACTTC

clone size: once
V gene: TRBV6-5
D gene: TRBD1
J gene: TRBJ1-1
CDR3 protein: CASSKDRGNTEAFF
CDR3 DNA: TGTGCCAGCAGTAAGGACAGGGGGAACACTGAAGCTTTCTTT

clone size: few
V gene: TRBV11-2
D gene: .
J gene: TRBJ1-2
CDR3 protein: CASSLPPQNYGYTF
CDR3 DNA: TGTGCCAGCAGCTTGCCCCCCCAGAACTATGGCTACACCTTC

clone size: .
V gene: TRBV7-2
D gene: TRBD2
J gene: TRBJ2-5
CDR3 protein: CASSIRLAGGGETQYF
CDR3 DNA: TGTGCCAGCAGCATTCGACTAGCGGGAGGAGGTGAGACCCAGTACTTC

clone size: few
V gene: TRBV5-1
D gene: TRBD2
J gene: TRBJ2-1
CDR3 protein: CASSLVRVLAGPFDEQFF
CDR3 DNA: TGCGCCAGCAGCTTGGTCCGGGTACTAGCGGGCCCATTCGATGAGCAGTTCTTC

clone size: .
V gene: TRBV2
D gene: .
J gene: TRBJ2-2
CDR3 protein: CASCPEDASTGELFF
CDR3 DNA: TGTGCCAGCTGCCCCGAGGATGCTTCCACCGGGGAGCTGTTTTTT

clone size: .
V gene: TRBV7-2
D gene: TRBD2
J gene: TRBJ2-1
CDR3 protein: CASSLAGVAGGFFSYNEQFF
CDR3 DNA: TGTGCCAGCAGCTTAGCGGGAGTAGCGGGAGGATTCTTCTCCTACAATGAGCAGTTCTTC

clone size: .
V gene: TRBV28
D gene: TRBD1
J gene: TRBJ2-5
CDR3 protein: CASSLSKGTGQWETQYF
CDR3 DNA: TGTGCCAGCAGTTTATCGAAGGGGACAGGGCAGTGGGAGACCCAGTACTTC

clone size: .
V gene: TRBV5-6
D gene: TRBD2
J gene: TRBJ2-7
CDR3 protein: CASSLTLAGYEQYF
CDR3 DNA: TGTGCCAGCAGCTTGACACTAGCGGGCTACGAGCAGTACTTC

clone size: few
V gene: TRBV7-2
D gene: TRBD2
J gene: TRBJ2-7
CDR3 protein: CASSWGGGLAGGPREQYF
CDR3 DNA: TGTGCCAGCAGCTGGGGGGGAGGACTAGCGGGAGGGCCGCGGGAGCAGTACTTC

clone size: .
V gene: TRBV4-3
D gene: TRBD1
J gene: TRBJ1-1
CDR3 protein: CASSSDRVGTEAFF
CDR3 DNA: TGCGCCAGCAGTTCTGACAGGGTGGGCACTGAAGCTTTCTTT

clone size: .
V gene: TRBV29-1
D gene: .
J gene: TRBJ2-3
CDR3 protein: CSAPRPSHTDTQYF
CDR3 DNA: TGCAGCGCCCCGCGGCCAAGTCACACAGATACGCAGTATTTT

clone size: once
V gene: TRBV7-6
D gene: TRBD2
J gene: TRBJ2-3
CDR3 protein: CASSLAGTSGTVADTQYF
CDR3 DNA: TGTGCCAGCAGCTTAGCGGGGACTAGCGGGACGGTCGCAGATACGCAGTATTTT

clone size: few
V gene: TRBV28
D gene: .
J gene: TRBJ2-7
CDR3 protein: CASSWAPGTPNGGHEQYF
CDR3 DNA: TGTGCCAGCAGTTGGGCCCCCGGGACGCCCAATGGAGGGCACGAGCAGTACTTC